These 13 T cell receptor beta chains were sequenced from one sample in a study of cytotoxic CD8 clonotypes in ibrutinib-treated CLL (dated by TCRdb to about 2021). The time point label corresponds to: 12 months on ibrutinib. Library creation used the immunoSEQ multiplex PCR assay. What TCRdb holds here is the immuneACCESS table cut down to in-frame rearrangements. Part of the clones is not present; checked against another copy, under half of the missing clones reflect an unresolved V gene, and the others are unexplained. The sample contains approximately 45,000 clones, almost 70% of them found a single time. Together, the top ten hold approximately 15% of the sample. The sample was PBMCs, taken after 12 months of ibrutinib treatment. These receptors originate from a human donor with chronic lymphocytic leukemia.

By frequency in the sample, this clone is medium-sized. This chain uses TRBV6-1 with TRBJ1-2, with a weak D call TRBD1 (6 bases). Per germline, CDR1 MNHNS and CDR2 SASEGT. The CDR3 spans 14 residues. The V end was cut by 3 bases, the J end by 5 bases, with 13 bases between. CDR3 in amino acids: CASSEEWTAYGYTF. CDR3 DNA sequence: TGTGCCAGCAGTGAGGAATGGACAGCTTATGGCTACACCTTC.

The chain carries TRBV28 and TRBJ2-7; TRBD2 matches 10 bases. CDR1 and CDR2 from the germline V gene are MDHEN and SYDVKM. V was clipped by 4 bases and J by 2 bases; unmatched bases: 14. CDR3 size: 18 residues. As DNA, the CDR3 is TGTGCCAGCAGTTCCCAAGCGGGAGGGTTACAGAGGGCCTACGAGCAGTACTTC. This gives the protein CASSSQAGGLQRAYEQYF.

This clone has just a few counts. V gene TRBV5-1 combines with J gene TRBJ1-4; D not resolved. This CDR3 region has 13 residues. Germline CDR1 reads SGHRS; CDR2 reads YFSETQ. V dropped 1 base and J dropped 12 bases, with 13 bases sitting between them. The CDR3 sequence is CASSLIRPDELFF. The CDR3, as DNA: TGCGCCAGCAGCTTGATTAGACCTGATGAACTGTTTTTT.

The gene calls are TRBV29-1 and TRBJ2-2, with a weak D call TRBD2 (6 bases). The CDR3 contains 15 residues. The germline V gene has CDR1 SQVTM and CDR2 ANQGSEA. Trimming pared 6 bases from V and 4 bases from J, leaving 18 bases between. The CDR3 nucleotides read TGCAGCGTCGCCTTCGGCGGAGGGGCCACCGGGGAGCTGTTTTTT. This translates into CSVAFGGGATGELFF.

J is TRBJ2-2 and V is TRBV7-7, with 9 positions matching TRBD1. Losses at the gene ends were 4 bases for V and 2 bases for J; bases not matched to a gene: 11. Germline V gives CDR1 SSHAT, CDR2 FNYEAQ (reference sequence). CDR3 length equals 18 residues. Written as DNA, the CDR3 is TGTGCCAGCAGCTCAGGCCTCCGGGACAGGGATAACACCGGGGAGCTGTTTTTT. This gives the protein CASSSGLRDRDNTGELFF.

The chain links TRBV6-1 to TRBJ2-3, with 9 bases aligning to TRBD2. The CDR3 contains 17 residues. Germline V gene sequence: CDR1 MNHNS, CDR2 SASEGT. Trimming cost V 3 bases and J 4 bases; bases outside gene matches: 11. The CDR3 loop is CASSERFSGSRPDTQYF. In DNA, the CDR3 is TGTGCCAGCAGTGAGCGATTTAGCGGGAGCAGGCCAGATACGCAGTATTTT.

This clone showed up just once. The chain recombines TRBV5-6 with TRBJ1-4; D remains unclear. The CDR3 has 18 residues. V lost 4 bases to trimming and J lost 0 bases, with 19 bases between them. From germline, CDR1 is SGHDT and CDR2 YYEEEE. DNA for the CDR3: TGTGCCAGCAGCCGGAGACAAGGCCCTGGGGCAACTAATGAAAAACTGTTTTTT. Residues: CASSRRQGPGATNEKLFF.

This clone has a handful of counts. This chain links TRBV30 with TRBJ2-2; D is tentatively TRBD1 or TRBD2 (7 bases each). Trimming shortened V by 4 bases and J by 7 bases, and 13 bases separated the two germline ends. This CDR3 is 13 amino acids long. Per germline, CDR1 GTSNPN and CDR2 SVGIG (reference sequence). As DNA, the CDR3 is TGTGCCTGGACGGGGAGGGGGCACGGGGAGCTGTTTTTT. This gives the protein CAWTGRGHGELFF.

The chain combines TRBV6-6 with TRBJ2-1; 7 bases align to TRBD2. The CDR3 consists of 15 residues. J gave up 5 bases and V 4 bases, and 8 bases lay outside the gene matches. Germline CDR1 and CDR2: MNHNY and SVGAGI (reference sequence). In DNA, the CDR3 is TGTGCCAGCAGTTTTAGGGACTACCCCCACAATGAGCAGTTCTTC. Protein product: CASSFRDYPHNEQFF.

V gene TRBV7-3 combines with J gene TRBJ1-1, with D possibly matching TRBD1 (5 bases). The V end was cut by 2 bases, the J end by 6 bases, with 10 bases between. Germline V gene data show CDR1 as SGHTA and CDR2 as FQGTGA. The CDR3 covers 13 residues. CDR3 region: CASSLGGSAEAFF. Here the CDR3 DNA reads TGTGCCAGCAGCTTAGGGGGGAGCGCTGAAGCTTTCTTT.

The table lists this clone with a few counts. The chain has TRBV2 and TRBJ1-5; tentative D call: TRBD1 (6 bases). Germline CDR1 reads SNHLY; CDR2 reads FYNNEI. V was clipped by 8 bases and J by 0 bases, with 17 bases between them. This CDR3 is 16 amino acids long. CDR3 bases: TGTGCCAGCGGCGGTGCGGGGGGCTCTAGCAATCAGCCCCAGCATTTT. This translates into CASGGAGGSSNQPQHF.

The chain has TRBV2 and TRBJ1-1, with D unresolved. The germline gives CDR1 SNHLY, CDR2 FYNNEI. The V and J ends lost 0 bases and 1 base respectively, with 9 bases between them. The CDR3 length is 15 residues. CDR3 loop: CASSEATLGNTEAFF. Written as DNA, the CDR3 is TGTGCCAGCAGTGAAGCTACCCTGGGGAACACTGAAGCTTTCTTT.

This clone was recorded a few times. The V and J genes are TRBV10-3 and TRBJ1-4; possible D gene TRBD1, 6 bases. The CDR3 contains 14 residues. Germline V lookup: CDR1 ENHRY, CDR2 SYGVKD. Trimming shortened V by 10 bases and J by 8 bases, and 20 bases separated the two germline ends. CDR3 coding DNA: TGTGCCACAGCCCCGGGACAATTAACCGAAAAACTGTTTTTT. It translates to CATAPGQLTEKLFF.